This paragraph covers one T cell receptor beta chain sequence. A few counts support this clonotype. Its antigen target is currently unknown. Base qualities are not at hand, and no much larger clone is one base apart. The protocol used for the library was PCR. Data came from an Illumina HiSeq 2500. TCR libraries were prepared with molecular barcoding, using unique molecular identifiers to normalize TCRbeta repertoire quantification. Using fastp trimming at Q25 and MiXCR clonotype assembly, TCRdb reanalyzed the public sequencing data and kept in-frame beta chains. CDR3 protein duplicates are merged, each entry listing the most common genes and DNA. In all, the sample holds around 250,000 distinct CDR3 sequences, and more than 8% of those were seen once. Around 9.1% of the sample rests with the top ten. The data originate from a study of T-cell reconstitution after alpha-beta-depleted transplantation in children listed by TCRdb under 2016. About the full investigation: T-cell immune reconstitution after TCRalphabeta/CD19-depleted allogeneic hematopoietic cell transplantation in children was quantitatively tracked in the study by means of TCR repertoire profiling.

V is shortened by 5 bases, J by 7 bases, and the region joining them spans 11 bases. Reading from cysteine to phenylalanine, the CDR3 counts 12 amino acids. Only the CDR3 portion is preserved as DNA: 36 bases, with reading frame beginning at the first base. Looking up the germline V gene yields CDR1 KGHSH and CDR2 LQKENI. Material: PBMCs from the stem cell graft donor, obtained from the stem cell graft. Recombination linked TRBV18 to TRBJ2-5; TRBD1 is possibly the D segment (5 matching bases). This sequence was found in a human donor who donated a stem cell graft to a child with SCID. The CDR3 has the sequence CASSTDRTTQYF. At the DNA level, the sequence is TGTGCCAGCTCAACTGACAGAACGACCCAGTACTTC.